The 8 T cell receptor beta chains below all came from one sample that was sequenced in a study of T cell repertoires in cytomegalovirus infection (dated by TCRdb to the late 2010s). The treatment or condition tag for this specimen amounts to: in vitro stimulation with specific CMV peptide epitopes to enrich CMV-specific T cells. These TCRs' antigens remain unknown. Sequencing instrument: Illumina HiSeq 1500. TCRdb applied fastp at Q25 and MiXCR to the public reads, then kept only in-frame beta chains. Every CDR3 protein is listed once, alongside the most common genes and DNA of its rows. The sample table contains 680,000 or so distinct CDR3 sequences; only one count was recorded for roughly 36% of them. 18% of the sample goes to the ten largest clones. The specimen comprised cultured PBMCs, sampled from culture after CMV antigen stimulation. These receptors were collected from a human donor in good health (CMV status not recorded). Some clones in this sample may be carry-over from other donors' samples.

This clonotype was observed a handful of times. This chain uses TRBV7-8 with TRBJ2-1; tentative D call: TRBD2 (5 bases). V was cut by 5 bases and J by 1 base, with 15 bases left in between. The CDR3 consists of 16 residues. Germline V CDR1 and CDR2: SGHVS, FQNEAQ. The DNA for the CDR3 is TGTGCCAGCAGCCCCCTCTGGCGGGCTTCCTACAATGAGCAGTTCTTC. This translates into CASSPLWRASYNEQFF.

The chain joins TRBV20-1 to TRBJ2-7; tentative D call: TRBD1 (5 bases). This CDR3 comprises 13 residues. Germline CDR1 is DFQATT and CDR2 is SNEGSKA (reference sequence). Trimming left V 5 bases short and J 0 bases short, with 11 bases between. CDR3: CSASPGFSYEQYF. CDR3 DNA sequence: TGCAGTGCTTCACCAGGGTTCTCCTACGAGCAGTACTTC.

This clonotype was seen a few times. V gene TRBV7-6 combines with J gene TRBJ2-3; TRBD2 agrees at 11 bases. The junction had 5 bases not matched to a gene; V was cut back by 5 bases and J by 1 base. Germline CDR1 reads SGHVS; CDR2 reads FNYEAQ. This CDR3 is built from 16 residues. CDR3 loop: CASSETSGAGTDTQYF. DNA of the CDR3: TGTGCCAGCAGCGAGACTAGCGGGGCTGGCACAGATACGCAGTATTTT.

This clonotype was observed a few times. The rearrangement uses TRBV7-9 and TRBJ1-6; 9 nucleotides agree with TRBD1. CDR1 is SEHNR, CDR2 FQNEAQ, per germline (reference sequence). The trim removed 8 bases at V and 6 bases at J, leaving 5 bases unmatched. This CDR3 region has 14 residues. CDR3 DNA: TGTGCCAGCGGCCCGGGACAGGGTAATTCACCCCTCCACTTT. It translates to CASGPGQGNSPLHF.

The chain couples TRBV19 to TRBJ2-1; TRBD2 matches at 13 bases. From germline, CDR1 is LNHDA and CDR2 SQIVND (reference sequence). This CDR3 is 18 amino acids long. With 10 bases clipped from V and 5 bases from J, the junction kept 17 bases outside the gene matches. The CDR3 DNA is TGTGCCACCTCCCGACAGGTCGGACTAGCGGGAGCGGACAATGAGCAGTTCTTC. Protein product: CATSRQVGLAGADNEQFF.

Only a few counts were recorded for this clonotype. CDR3 amino acids: CASSPPGRAAYNEQFF. Here the CDR3 DNA reads TGTGCCAGCAGCCCCCCCGGTAGGGCCGCCTACAATGAGCAGTTCTTC. The chain couples TRBV7-9 to TRBJ2-1; the D is unclear. The CDR3 covers 16 residues. The V end lost 5 bases, the J end lost 2 bases, and 16 bases lay between the germline ends. The V gene's germline CDR1 is SEHNR and CDR2 FQNEAQ (reference sequence).

The V gene is TRBV6-2 or TRBV6-3, the J gene TRBJ1-5; no firm D call. The CDR3 covers 12 residues. Trimming pared 5 bases from V and 7 bases from J, leaving 9 bases between. Germline-derived CDR1 and CDR2 are MNHEY and SVGEGT. Here the CDR3 reads CASSDLGQPQHF. The DNA of the CDR3 is TGTGCCAGCAGTGACCTTGGGCAGCCCCAGCATTTT.

This rearrangement joins TRBV27 to TRBJ2-2, with D uncertain. The V end was cut by 3 bases, the J end by 7 bases, with 6 bases between. The CDR3 totals 12 residues. CDR1 is MNHEY and CDR2 is SMNVEV in the germline V gene (reference sequence). The CDR3 nucleotides read TGTGCCAGCAGTTTCTTATTCGGGGAGCTGTTTTTT. This sequence encodes CASSFLFGELFF.